This T cell receptor (beta chain) came from a study of blood T cells in healthy people across ages. Overall study context: Roughly one uniquely barcoded beta molecule per two T cells was captured.

Only a few counts were recorded for this clonotype. Its target is not known. Broader study findings: Among T cells, TCR beta diversity per million cells dropped roughly linearly as age rose. Strong correlation existed between TCR beta diversity and naive T cell percentage.

The V and J ends lost 0 bases and 3 bases, in that order; junction bases with no gene match: 4. The CDR3 sequence is 15 residues long. Per the germline V gene, CDR1 is GTSNPN and CDR2 is SVGIG (reference sequence). A sample-barcoded 5' primer and a J-beta primer mix were used in a second PCR of roughly 7 to 12 cycles. Each cDNA molecule was tagged by a template-switch adaptor with 12 random nucleotides. TCRdb redid the calling of the 5' RACE reads with MiXCR, one entry per CDR3 protein. Altogether some 1,500,000 distinct CDR3 sequences are present, roughly 43% being singletons, with the ten largest covering roughly 3.7%.

The sequenced material came from blood. The rearrangement uses TRBV30 and TRBJ1-4; TRBD1 agrees at 7 bases. The receptor was derived from a woman between 18 and 29 years old in good health. The CDR3 region is CAWSVLGTANEKLFF. CDR3 DNA: TGTGCCTGGAGTGTACTGGGGACAGCTAATGAAAAACTGTTTTTT.